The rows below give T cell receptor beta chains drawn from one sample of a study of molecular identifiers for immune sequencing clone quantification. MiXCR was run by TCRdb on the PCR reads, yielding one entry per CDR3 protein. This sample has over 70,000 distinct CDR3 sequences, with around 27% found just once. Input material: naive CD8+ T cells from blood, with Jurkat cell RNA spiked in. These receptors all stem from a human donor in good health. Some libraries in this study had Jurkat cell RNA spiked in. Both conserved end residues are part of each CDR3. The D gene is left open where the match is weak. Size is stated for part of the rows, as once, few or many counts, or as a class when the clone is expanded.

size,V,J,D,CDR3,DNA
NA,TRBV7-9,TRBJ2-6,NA,CASSLGGDWVTGANVLTF,TGTGCCAGCAGCTTAGGAGGGGATTGGGTCACTGGGGCCAACGTCCTGACTTTC
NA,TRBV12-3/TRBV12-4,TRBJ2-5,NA,CASSLLREETQYF,TGTGCCAGCAGTTTACTCAGGGAAGAGACCCAGTACTTC
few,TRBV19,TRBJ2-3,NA,CASSIGGTSTDTQYF,TGTGCCAGTAGTATAGGTGGGACTAGCACAGATACGCAGTATTTT
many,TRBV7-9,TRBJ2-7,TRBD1,CASSPWDRGNEQYF,TGTGCCAGCAGCCCATGGGACAGGGGCAACGAGCAGTACTTC
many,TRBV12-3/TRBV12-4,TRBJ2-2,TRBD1,CASSPSYPGGAGELFF,TGTGCCAGCAGTCCCTCGTACCCAGGGGGAGCCGGGGAGCTGTTTTTT
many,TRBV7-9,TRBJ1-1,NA,CASSSPTGRGTEAFF,TGTGCCAGCAGCTCACCAACAGGCCGGGGGACTGAAGCTTTCTTT
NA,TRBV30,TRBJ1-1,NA,CARSVGGSSEAFF,TGTGCCAGGAGTGTCGGGGGATCCTCCGAAGCTTTCTTT
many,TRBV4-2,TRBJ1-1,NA,CASSQGALNTEAFF,TGTGCCAGCAGCCAAGGGGCACTGAACACTGAAGCTTTCTTT
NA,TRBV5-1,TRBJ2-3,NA,CASSLHGTAKTGRHTDTQYF,TGCGCCAGCAGCTTGCACGGGACAGCAAAGACCGGGAGGCACACAGATACGCAGTATTTT
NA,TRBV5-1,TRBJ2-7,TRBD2,CASRPRGAGDEQYF,TGCGCCAGCAGGCCTAGAGGAGCGGGGGACGAGCAGTACTTC
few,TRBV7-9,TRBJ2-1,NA,CASSRPRNSYNEQFF,TGTGCCAGCAGCCGTCCACGAAACTCCTACAATGAGCAGTTCTTC
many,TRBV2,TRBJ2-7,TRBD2,CASSPTPRGYEQYF,TGTGCCAGCAGTCCTACCCCGCGGGGGTACGAGCAGTACTTC
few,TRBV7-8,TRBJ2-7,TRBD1,CASSFGQGWDF,TGTGCCAGCAGCTTCGGACAGGGATGGGACTTC
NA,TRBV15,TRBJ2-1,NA,CATSRARGYEQFF,TGTGCCACCAGCAGAGCAAGGGGATATGAGCAGTTCTTC
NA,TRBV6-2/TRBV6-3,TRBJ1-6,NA,CASSYSSMRKPLNNSPLHF,TGTGCCAGCAGTTACTCGAGTATGAGGAAGCCTCTCAATAATTCACCCCTCCACTTT
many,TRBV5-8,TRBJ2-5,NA,CASSSTGTGRETQYF,TGTGCCAGCAGCTCTACCGGGACGGGACGAGAGACCCAGTACTTC
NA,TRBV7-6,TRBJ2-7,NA,CASSLSGASEQYF,TGTGCCAGCAGCCTCTCGGGGGCGTCCGAGCAGTACTTC
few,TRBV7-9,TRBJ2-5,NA,CASNLQRAPETQYF,TGTGCCAGCAACCTACAGCGGGCTCCAGAGACCCAGTACTTC
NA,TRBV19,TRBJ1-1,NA,CASREGGVTEAFF,TGTGCCAGTAGAGAGGGGGGAGTCACTGAAGCTTTCTTT
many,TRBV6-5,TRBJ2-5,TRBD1,CASSRVPGQYQETQYF,TGTGCCAGCAGCCGTGTCCCGGGACAGTACCAAGAGACCCAGTACTTC
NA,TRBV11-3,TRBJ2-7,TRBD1,CASSLRDRANEQYF,TGTGCCAGCAGCTTACGGGACAGAGCGAACGAGCAGTACTTC
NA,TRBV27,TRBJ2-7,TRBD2,CASSTSGASYEQYF,TGTGCCAGCAGTACTAGCGGGGCTTCCTACGAGCAGTACTTC
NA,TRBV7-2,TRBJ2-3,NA,CAGSLGGGGTDTQYF,TGCGCCGGCAGCTTAGGGGGCGGGGGGACAGATACGCAGTATTTT
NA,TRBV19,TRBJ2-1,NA,CASSIDYARGDNEQFF,TGTGCCAGTAGTATAGATTATGCCCGGGGTGACAATGAGCAGTTCTTC
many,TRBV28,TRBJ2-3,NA,CASSLQSTDTQYF,TGTGCCAGCAGTTTACAGAGCACAGATACGCAGTATTTT
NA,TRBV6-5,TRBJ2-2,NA,CASSYNKNTGELFF,TGTGCCAGCAGTTACAACAAGAACACCGGGGAGCTATTTTTT
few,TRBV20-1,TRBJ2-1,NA,CSATPLTGFEQFF,TGCAGTGCTACTCCTTTGACAGGTTTTGAGCAGTTCTTC
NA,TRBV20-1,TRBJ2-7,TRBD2,CGARDELAGSYEQYF,TGCGGTGCTAGAGATGAACTAGCGGGCTCCTACGAGCAGTACTTC
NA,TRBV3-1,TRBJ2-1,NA,CASSQLSRVKTYNEQFF,TGTGCCAGCAGCCAATTGAGCAGGGTCAAAACCTACAATGAGCAGTTCTTC